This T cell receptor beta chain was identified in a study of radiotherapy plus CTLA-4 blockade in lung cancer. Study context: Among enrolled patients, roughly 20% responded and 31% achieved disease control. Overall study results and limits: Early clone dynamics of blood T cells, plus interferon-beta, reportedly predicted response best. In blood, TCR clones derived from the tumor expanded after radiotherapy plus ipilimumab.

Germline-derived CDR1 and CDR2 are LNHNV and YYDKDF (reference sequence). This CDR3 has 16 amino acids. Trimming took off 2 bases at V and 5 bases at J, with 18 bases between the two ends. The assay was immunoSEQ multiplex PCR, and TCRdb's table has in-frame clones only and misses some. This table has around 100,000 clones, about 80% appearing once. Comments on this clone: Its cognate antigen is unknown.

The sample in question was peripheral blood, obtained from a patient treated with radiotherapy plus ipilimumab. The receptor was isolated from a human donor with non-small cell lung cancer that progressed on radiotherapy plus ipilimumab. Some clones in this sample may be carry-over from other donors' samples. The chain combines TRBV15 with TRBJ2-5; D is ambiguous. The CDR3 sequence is CATSRTTSLERETQYF. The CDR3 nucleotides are TGTGCCACCAGCAGAACAACATCCTTAGAGAGGGAGACCCAGTACTTC.